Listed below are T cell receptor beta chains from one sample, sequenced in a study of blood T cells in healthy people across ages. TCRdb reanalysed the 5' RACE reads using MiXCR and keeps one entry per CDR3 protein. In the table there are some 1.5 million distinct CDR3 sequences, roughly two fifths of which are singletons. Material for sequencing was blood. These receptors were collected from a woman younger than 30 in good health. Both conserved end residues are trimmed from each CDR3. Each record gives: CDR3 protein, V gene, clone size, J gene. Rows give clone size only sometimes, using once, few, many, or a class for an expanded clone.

SAVQAGTSPYEQY	TRBV20-1	.	TRBJ2-7
AIPRPNNYGYT	TRBV6-6	.	TRBJ1-2
ATSRPTGVFGYELY	TRBV15	.	TRBJ2-5
ASSPKIPRTPSYEQY	TRBV5-1	.	TRBJ2-7
ASSPTRDRVIAGANVLT	TRBV7-2	.	TRBJ2-6
ASSSRQGLEAF	TRBV7-3	.	TRBJ1-1
ASRLRTGESYEQY	TRBV28	.	.
AAPGVRRSTDTQY	TRBV2	.	TRBJ2-3
ASSPVGGVTDTQY	TRBV6-5	few	TRBJ2-3
ASSLFRSENEKLF	TRBV28	few	TRBJ1-4
ASSFRQVNTGELF	TRBV5-5	.	TRBJ2-2
ASSEAGRGADTQY	TRBV25-1	.	TRBJ2-3
ASSAPTDDEGDTQY	TRBV25-1	.	TRBJ2-3
ASSLVGEITGYNEQF	TRBV7-2	few	TRBJ2-1
ASSGYRNQPQH	TRBV2	once	TRBJ1-5
SADRATGELF	TRBV29-1	.	TRBJ2-2
ASGPGQGHQPQH	TRBV9	.	TRBJ1-5
ASSQDGRGTEAF	TRBV4-2	.	TRBJ1-1
SASSPGSNYGYT	TRBV20-1	.	TRBJ1-2
ASSYQTGADTQY	TRBV7-9	.	TRBJ2-3
SAVDTPNYGYT	TRBV20-1	few	TRBJ1-2
ASRSGTGSSNEQF	TRBV2	.	TRBJ2-1
ASKSGRATDTQY	TRBV19	.	TRBJ2-3
ATQAGYQPQH	TRBV27	.	TRBJ1-5
ATSDPRGRNTEAF	TRBV24-1	.	TRBJ1-1
AGRRDRVNEKLF	TRBV27	.	TRBJ1-4
ASTLTGGGQPQH	TRBV7-2	.	TRBJ1-5
ASSEGAGVFVETQY	TRBV6-1	.	TRBJ2-5
ATGKGPETQY	TRBV15	.	TRBJ2-5
ASGTGPNSPLH	TRBV6-5	.	TRBJ1-6
SAPTVAGAYEQY	TRBV20-1	.	TRBJ2-7
ASSAELGVAYNEQF	TRBV9	.	TRBJ2-1
ASSAHRQLYNEQF	TRBV2	few	TRBJ2-1
ASSVTGRGEKLF	TRBV25-1	few	TRBJ1-4
AISGDRGIETQY	TRBV10-3	.	TRBJ2-5
ASSFSRDGNEQF	TRBV7-9	.	TRBJ2-1
ASSYPTTSGSTDTQY	TRBV6-6	.	TRBJ2-3
ASSIVPNEQF	TRBV19	.	TRBJ2-1
ATRYRNEQF	TRBV6-5	.	TRBJ2-1
ASRPSQGNYGYT	TRBV7-2	.	TRBJ1-2
ASSWRGGGYT	TRBV6-5	.	TRBJ1-2
ASSRPDRGTDTQY	TRBV5-6	.	TRBJ2-3
ASSFSGRAYTGELF	TRBV7-2	.	TRBJ2-2
ASSHFGQDSLKTNTEAF	TRBV4-3	few	TRBJ1-1
ASSYAGQGVEKLF	TRBV6-5	few	TRBJ1-4
SAAGTVPDTQY	TRBV20-1	few	TRBJ2-3
ASSQGRDETYEQY	TRBV4-1	few	TRBJ2-7
ASLERLIYGYT	TRBV6-6	many	TRBJ1-2
SAASGRVNEQF	TRBV20-1	few	TRBJ2-1
ASSYSPRRGNTEAF	TRBV6-5	once	TRBJ1-1
SVRAGYQETQY	TRBV20-1	.	TRBJ2-5
ASRTGGTDTQY	TRBV6-5	many	TRBJ2-3
ASSSPAGTGYNEQY	TRBV11-3	once	TRBJ2-5
ASSFSWVTEAF	TRBV7-9	few	TRBJ1-1
ASSQDFGAGGYT	TRBV4-3	many	TRBJ1-2
ASTSSYSGSYEQY	TRBV7-8	.	TRBJ2-7
ASSQVRNTVAF	TRBV4-3	.	TRBJ1-1